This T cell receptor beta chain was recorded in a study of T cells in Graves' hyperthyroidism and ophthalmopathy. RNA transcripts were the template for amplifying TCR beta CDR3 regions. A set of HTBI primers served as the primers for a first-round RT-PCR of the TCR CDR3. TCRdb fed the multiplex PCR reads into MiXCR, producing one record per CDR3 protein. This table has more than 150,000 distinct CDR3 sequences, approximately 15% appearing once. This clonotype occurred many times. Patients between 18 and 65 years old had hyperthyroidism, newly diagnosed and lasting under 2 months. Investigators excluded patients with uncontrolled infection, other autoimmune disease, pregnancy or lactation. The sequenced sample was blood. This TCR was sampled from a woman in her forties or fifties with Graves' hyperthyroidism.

The CDR3 nucleotides are TGTGCCAGCAGACCCGGACAGCTTAGCACAGATACGCAGTATTTT. Amino acids: CASRPGQLSTDTQYF. The chain joins TRBV2 to TRBJ2-3; a weak D match, TRBD1 (6 bases). The CDR3 runs 15 residues. V was cut by 6 bases and J by 0 bases, with 13 bases left in between. Germline V gene sequence: CDR1 SNHLY, CDR2 FYNNEI.